The 5 T cell receptor beta chains given below trace back to one sample, sequenced in a study of T cells in Graves' hyperthyroidism and ophthalmopathy. Amplification of TCR beta CDR3 regions was performed using RNA transcripts as template. The TCR CDR3 first-round RT-PCR relied on the HTBI primer set. TCRdb reprocessed the multiplex PCR reads with MiXCR, giving one entry per CDR3 protein. The table records over 700,000 distinct CDR3 sequences, 38% of them present only once. Sequencing was done on a sample of blood. The source is a man aged 18 to 30 with Graves' hyperthyroidism.

This clonotype was counted many times. The rearrangement links TRBV7-9 to TRBJ1-1; D not certain. V dropped 7 bases and J dropped 3 bases, with 9 bases sitting between them. Germline V gives CDR1 SEHNR, CDR2 FQNEAQ (reference sequence). This CDR3 region has 12 residues. The CDR3 DNA is TGTGCCAGCAAGTTACGGGACACTGAAGCTTTCTTT. Its translation: CASKLRDTEAFF.

On this clonotype itself: No conserved phenylalanine or tryptophan ends this CDR3, so it is likely a read error. The J gene is TRBJ1-1, the V gene TRBV10-3; D ambiguous. There are 11 residues in the CDR3. CDR1 is ENHRY, CDR2 SYGVKD, per germline. CDR3 residues: CASSDPTEAFS. In DNA, the CDR3 is TGTGCCAGCAGTGATCCGACTGAAGCTTTCTCT.

V and J are TRBV29-1 and TRBJ1-1; D uncertain. The V end was cut by 8 bases, the J end by 0 bases, with 10 bases between. The CDR3 has 12 amino acids. CDR1 and CDR2 from the germline V gene are SQVTM and ANQGSEA. The CDR3 nucleotides read TGCAGCTACAGTAGCATGAACACTGAAGCTTTCTTT. Protein product: CSYSSMNTEAFF.

The table lists this clonotype with a few counts. The J gene is TRBJ2-5, the V gene TRBV19; the match to TRBD2 covers 7 bases. The CDR3 has 16 amino acids. With 5 bases clipped from V and 1 base from J, the junction kept 10 bases outside the gene matches. In germline, CDR1 is LNHDA, CDR2 SQIVND (reference sequence). In DNA form, the CDR3 reads TGTGCCAGTAGTCGACGACGTAGGACTAGCCAAGAGACCCAGTACTTC. Protein: CASSRRRRTSQETQYF.

This clonotype was recorded many times. The V and J genes are TRBV10-3 and TRBJ1-6; D is possibly TRBD1 (5 bases). Germline-derived CDR1 and CDR2 are ENHRY and SYGVKD. This CDR3 is built from 14 residues. DNA for the CDR3: TGTGCGGACATCAGCTCTGGGCATAATTCACCCCTCCACTTT. This encodes CADISSGHNSPLHF.